The rows below give T cell receptor beta chains drawn from one sample of a study of regulatory T cells in long-lasting Graves disease. TCRdb reprocessed the multiplex PCR reads with MiXCR, giving one entry per CDR3 protein. Of a few hundred thousand distinct CDR3 sequences in the sample, roughly 13% were seen once. In addition, the sample was reused for a study of T cells in Graves' hyperthyroidism and ophthalmopathy.

The specimen comprised peripheral blood mononuclear cells (PBMCs), sampled at new diagnosis, from a patient treated with antithyroid drugs. All receptors come from a man between 25 and 39 years old with Graves disease. Both conserved end residues are part of each CDR3. Fields, in order: CDR3 protein, CDR3 DNA, V gene, J gene, D gene, clone size. The D gene is left open where the match is weak. For some rows the clone size is stated as once, few or many, or as a class when expanded; others skip it.

CDR3: CASSLGQSGTDTQYF
DNA: TGTGCCAGCTCACTCGGACAGAGCGGAACAGATACGCAGTATTTT
V: TRBV18
J: TRBJ2-3
D: NA
size: many

CDR3: CSARVEVGTGEAFF
DNA: TGCAGTGCTAGAGTAGAGGTGGGGACAGGGGAAGCTTTCTTT
V: TRBV20-1
J: TRBJ1-1
D: TRBD1
size: NA

CDR3: CASSFGASQETQYF
DNA: TGTGCCAGCAGTTTCGGGGCCAGCCAAGAGACCCAGTACTTC
V: TRBV12-3/TRBV12-4
J: TRBJ2-5
D: NA
size: many

CDR3: CASSQDWISGEQYF
DNA: TGTGCCAGCAGCCAAGACTGGATCTCTGGAGAGCAGTACTTC
V: TRBV3-1
J: TRBJ2-7
D: NA
size: NA

CDR3: CASILSEDSNQPQHF
DNA: TGTGCCAGCATCCTTTCGGAAGATAGCAATCAGCCCCAGCATTTT
V: TRBV2
J: TRBJ1-5
D: NA
size: many

CDR3: CAWSRGFDQPQHF
DNA: TGTGCCTGGAGCCGGGGGTTTGATCAGCCCCAGCATTTT
V: TRBV30
J: TRBJ1-5
D: NA
size: few

CDR3: CASSPGLRSGELFF
DNA: TGCGCCAGCAGCCCGGGACTAAGGAGCGGGGAGCTGTTTTTT
V: TRBV4-1
J: TRBJ2-2
D: TRBD2
size: many

CDR3: CASSLRFSYGYTF
DNA: TGTGCCAGCAGCTTACGGTTCTCCTATGGCTACACCTTC
V: TRBV7-8
J: TRBJ1-2
D: NA
size: many

CDR3: CASSSPVGLNTEAFF
DNA: TGTGCCAGCAGTTCCCCTGTAGGTCTGAACACTGAAGCTTTCTTT
V: TRBV12-3/TRBV12-4
J: TRBJ1-1
D: NA
size: many

CDR3: CGRIWRGTQYF
DNA: TGCGGTCGTATCTGGAGAGGGACCCAGTACTTC
V: TRBV10-2
J: TRBJ2-5
D: NA
size: few

CDR3: CASRENTGELFF
DNA: TGTGCCAGCCGTGAGAACACCGGGGAGCTGTTTTTT
V: TRBV2
J: TRBJ2-2
D: NA
size: many

CDR3: CASINPPGDTQYF
DNA: TGCGCCAGCATAAACCCGCCCGGGGATACGCAGTATTTT
V: TRBV10-2
J: TRBJ2-3
D: NA
size: once

CDR3: CASSEAGAIGGELFF
DNA: TGTGCCAGCAGTGAAGCGGGAGCGATCGGCGGGGAGCTGTTTTTT
V: TRBV25-1
J: TRBJ2-2
D: TRBD2
size: few

CDR3: CASSLQGYTGELFF
DNA: TGTGCCAGCAGCTTGCAGGGGTATACCGGGGAGCTGTTTTTT
V: TRBV7-9
J: TRBJ2-2
D: NA
size: NA

CDR3: CASSLLTGKYTGELFF
DNA: TGTGCCAGCAGCTTACTCACAGGAAAGTACACCGGGGAGCTGTTTTTT
V: TRBV7-2
J: TRBJ2-2
D: NA
size: NA

CDR3: CASSLGGPSYEQYF
DNA: TGTGCCAGCAGCTTAGGGGGACCTTCCTACGAGCAGTACTTC
V: TRBV11-2
J: TRBJ2-7
D: NA
size: NA

CDR3: CASSPRGWGEVEKLFF
DNA: TGTGCCAGCAGCCCACGGGGGTGGGGCGAGGTTGAAAAACTGTTTTTT
V: TRBV7-9
J: TRBJ1-4
D: NA
size: many

CDR3: CASSLVPVPNEQFF
DNA: TGTGCCAGCAGCTTAGTACCTGTCCCTAATGAGCAGTTCTTC
V: TRBV11-2
J: TRBJ2-1
D: NA
size: many

CDR3: CASSPSGRYNEQFF
DNA: TGTGCCAGCAGTCCTAGCGGGCGCTACAATGAGCAGTTCTTC
V: TRBV6-2/TRBV6-3
J: TRBJ2-1
D: TRBD2
size: many

CDR3: CSAPTGFEQFF
DNA: TGCAGTGCTCCAACGGGTTTTGAGCAGTTCTTC
V: TRBV20-1
J: TRBJ2-1
D: NA
size: NA

CDR3: CASRPGTGRTYYEQYF
DNA: TGTGCCAGCAGACCGGGGACGGGCCGTACCTACTACGAGCAGTACTTC
V: TRBV6-2/TRBV6-3
J: TRBJ2-7
D: NA
size: many

CDR3: CSADRGRVDTQYF
DNA: TGCAGCGCTGACCGGGGGCGGGTAGATACGCAGTATTTT
V: TRBV29-1
J: TRBJ2-3
D: NA
size: many

CDR3: CSANARQGTEQFF
DNA: TGCAGTGCAAATGCTCGACAGGGCACTGAGCAGTTCTTC
V: TRBV20-1
J: TRBJ2-1
D: TRBD1
size: NA

CDR3: CSARTDSYEQYF
DNA: TGCAGTGCTAGGACAGACAGCTACGAGCAGTACTTC
V: TRBV20-1
J: TRBJ2-7
D: NA
size: many

CDR3: CASSLGWQKGYNEQFF
DNA: TGTGCCAGCAGCTTAGGATGGCAGAAGGGGTACAATGAGCAGTTCTTC
V: TRBV7-3
J: TRBJ2-1
D: NA
size: NA

CDR3: CASSLLDRMYTGELFF
DNA: TGTGCCAGCAGCTTACTGGACCGCATGTACACCGGGGAGCTGTTTTTT
V: TRBV7-3
J: TRBJ2-2
D: NA
size: many

CDR3: CASSLTTVMNTEAFF
DNA: TGTGCCAGCAGCTTGACGACTGTGATGAACACTGAAGCTTTCTTT
V: TRBV11-2
J: TRBJ1-1
D: NA
size: many

CDR3: CASRQIRGATPQRSNSPLHF
DNA: TGTGCCAGCAGACAAATCCGGGGTGCTACCCCTCAGAGGAGTAATTCACCCCTCCACTTT
V: TRBV6-1
J: TRBJ1-6
D: NA
size: few

CDR3: CASSQGGPRKNIQYF
DNA: TGTGCCAGCAGCCAGGGGGGGCCACGTAAAAACATTCAGTACTTC
V: TRBV12-3/TRBV12-4
J: TRBJ2-4
D: NA
size: few

CDR3: CASSLVVGMENIQYF
DNA: TGTGCCAGCAGCTTAGTGGTGGGAATGGAAAACATTCAGTACTTC
V: TRBV7-6
J: TRBJ2-4
D: NA
size: many

CDR3: CSGNGLAGVLLTDTQYF
DNA: TGCAGTGGGAATGGACTAGCGGGAGTCTTGTTGACAGATACGCAGTATTTT
V: TRBV20-1
J: TRBJ2-3
D: TRBD2
size: many

CDR3: CASSADRYGANVLTF
DNA: TGTGCCAGCAGCGCCGACAGGTATGGGGCCAACGTCCTGACTTTC
V: TRBV9
J: TRBJ2-6
D: NA
size: few

CDR3: CASSLGSGLFTFRTDTQYF
DNA: TGTGCCAGCAGTCTGGGTAGCGGACTATTTACATTTCGCACAGATACGCAGTATTTT
V: TRBV28
J: TRBJ2-3
D: NA
size: many

CDR3: CASSLGIAGGPRAYNEQFF
DNA: TGCGCCAGCAGCTTGGGGATAGCGGGAGGGCCAAGGGCATACAATGAGCAGTTCTTC
V: TRBV5-1
J: TRBJ2-1
D: TRBD2
size: NA

CDR3: CSARSWGTSGDTDTQYF
DNA: TGCAGTGCTAGATCCTGGGGGACTAGCGGGGACACAGATACGCAGTATTTT
V: TRBV20-1
J: TRBJ2-3
D: TRBD2
size: NA

CDR3: CASKREARQPQHF
DNA: TGTGCCAGCAAGCGGGAGGCTAGGCAGCCCCAGCATTTT
V: TRBV6-1
J: TRBJ1-5
D: NA
size: many

CDR3: CASSRGGGLNEKLFF
DNA: TGCGCCAGCAGCCGTGGAGGGGGGCTCAATGAAAAACTGTTTTTT
V: TRBV5-1
J: TRBJ1-4
D: NA
size: NA